One and the same sample provided the 16 T cell receptor beta chains below, sequenced in a study of OX40 agonist ivuxolimab in advanced cancers. Method: immunoSEQ multiplex PCR; TCRdb's copy keeps in-frame clones and lacks some. The sample records roughly 89,000 clones, about 87% being singletons. The sample here was CD4+ or CD8+ T cells sorted from blood, taken in a trial of the OX40 agonist ivuxolimab. The origin of the receptors is an adult with an advanced solid tumor such as melanoma, head and neck, liver or kidney cancer.

The chain joins TRBV28 to TRBJ2-5; a possible D gene is TRBD2 (6 bases). The J call is uncertain, as TRBJ2-7 better fits the DNA end. CDR1 and CDR2 from the germline V gene are MDHEN and SYDVKM. The CDR3 sequence is 13 residues long. CDR3 sequence: CASSLTGGNEQYF. For the CDR3, the DNA is TGTGCCAGCAGTTTAACCGGGGGTAACGAGCAGTACTTC.

V is TRBV29-1 and J is TRBJ2-7; 8 bases align to TRBD1. The junction had 4 bases not matched to a gene; V was cut back by 0 bases and J by 0 bases. Germline-derived CDR1 and CDR2 are SQVTM and ANQGSEA. This CDR3 is built from 15 residues. The CDR3 sequence is CSVEDGDRNSYEQYF. CDR3 DNA: TGCAGCGTTGAAGATGGGGACAGGAACTCCTACGAGCAGTACTTC.

This chain joins TRBV5-4 and TRBJ1-1; D gene ambiguous. Between the trimmed V and J ends, which lost 0 bases and 4 bases, there was a span of 7 bases. CDR1 SGHNT and CDR2 YYREEE come from the germline V gene (reference sequence). This CDR3 comprises 13 residues. CDR3 loop: CASSLATSTEAFF. The CDR3, as DNA: TGTGCCAGCAGCTTGGCAACGAGCACTGAAGCTTTCTTT.

There are a few counts of this clone. This rearrangement joins TRBV5-1 to TRBJ2-5; D remains unclear. The germline CDR1 and CDR2 sequences are SGHRS and YFSETQ. The CDR3 sequence is 15 residues long. Trimming took 4 bases from V and 1 from J, leaving 14 bases between them. The CDR3 loop is CASSKSPGPQETQYF. DNA of the CDR3: TGCGCCAGCAGCAAGTCCCCTGGGCCCCAAGAGACCCAGTACTTC.

This chain links TRBV6-5 with TRBJ2-3; weak D call: TRBD1 (6 bases). CDR3 length: 14 amino acids. Germline V gene sequence: CDR1 MNHEY, CDR2 SVGAGI. Trimming removed 0 bases from V and 2 bases from J, with 6 bases in between. The CDR3 DNA reads TGTGCCAGCAGTTACTCGGGGGCCACAGATACGCAGTATTTT. Translation: CASSYSGATDTQYF.

The chain is built from TRBV30 and TRBJ1-5, with D possibly being TRBD1 (5 bases). CDR3 size: 14 residues. CDR1 and CDR2 (germline): GTSNPN, SVGIG (reference sequence). Trimming removed 1 base from V and 2 bases from J, with 9 bases in between. The CDR3 coding sequence is TGTGCCTGGAGTGAGGGGTATGGCAATCAGCCCCAGCATTTT. This translates into CAWSEGYGNQPQHF.

Only one count was recorded for this clone. The chain combines TRBV9 with TRBJ2-2; TRBD2 agrees at 10 bases. V lost 4 bases and J lost 0; bases outside the gene matches: 9. Germline values: CDR1 SGDLS, CDR2 YYNGEE. The CDR3 extends over 18 amino acids. The CDR3 bases are TGTGCCAGCAGCCCCCCACTAGCGGGAAACGCGAACACCGGGGAGCTGTTTTTT. Amino acids: CASSPPLAGNANTGELFF.

The DNA for the CDR3 is TGTGCCAGCAGCAAAGCCCCCGCCGGGACAGGGACAAACAAAAACATTCAGTACTTC. Amino acids: CASSKAPAGTGTNKNIQYF. This rearrangement joins TRBV21-1 to TRBJ2-4; the DNA was not used to check the table's D call, TRBD1. TRBV21-1 is an annotated pseudogene. The CDR3 loop spans 19 amino acids.

The rearrangement joins TRBV19 to TRBJ2-1; TRBD2 matches 16 bases. The CDR3 is 17 residues long. Germline V lookup: CDR1 LNHDA, CDR2 SQIVND (reference sequence). V lost 5 bases to trimming and J lost 4 bases; unmatched junction nucleotides: 5. The CDR3 protein is CASSPGTSGRGYNEQFF. CDR3 coding DNA: TGTGCCAGTAGTCCCGGGACTAGCGGGAGGGGGTACAATGAGCAGTTCTTC.

The chain uses TRBV5-8 and TRBJ2-7; a possible D gene is TRBD1 (5 bases). Germline-derived CDR1 and CDR2 are SGHTS and YDEGEE. The CDR3 sequence is 15 residues long. Trimming cost V 0 bases and J 2 bases, with 12 bases left between them. The CDR3 DNA follows: TGTGCCAGCAGCTTGGTAAGGGGTAGGACCTACGAGCAGTACTTC. It codes for CASSLVRGRTYEQYF.

The rearrangement joins TRBV5-4 to TRBJ2-6, with D possibly matching TRBD1 (6 bases). CDR1 and CDR2 from the germline V gene are SGHNT and YYREEE (reference sequence). The CDR3 runs 17 residues. The germline V and J ends were trimmed by 1 base and 4 bases, with 15 bases remaining between them. CDR3 in DNA: TGTGCCAGCAGCTTGCCCAGGGGATTAGGCGGGGCCAACGTCCTGACTTTC. This gives the protein CASSLPRGLGGANVLTF.

This chain uses TRBV10-3 with TRBJ2-1; 16 positions match TRBD2. Germline V gene data show CDR1 as ENHRY and CDR2 as SYGVKD. This CDR3 has 14 residues. J was trimmed by 10 bases and V by 10 bases; bases with no gene match: 7. In DNA form, the CDR3 reads TGTGCCACCAAGGGACTAGCGGGAGGGGGAGAGCAGTTCTTC. Residues: CATKGLAGGGEQFF.

This clone is labeled medium-sized. The V and J genes are TRBV4-1 and TRBJ2-1; 7 bases are shared with TRBD2. The CDR3 is made up of 16 amino acids. The germline V gene encodes CDR1 MGHRA and CDR2 YSYEKL. Trimming at V came to 1 base and at J to 5 bases, leaving 8 bases not matched to a gene. CDR3 DNA sequence: TGCGCCAGCAGCCAAGTCGGCACGGGAGGAAACAATGAGCAGTTCTTC. This gives the protein CASSQVGTGGNNEQFF.

The J gene is TRBJ2-7, the V gene TRBV6-1; possibly TRBD2 for D (6 bases). Germline CDR1 reads MNHNS; CDR2 reads SASEGT. The CDR3 sequence is 17 residues long. V dropped 2 bases and J dropped 1 base, with 18 bases sitting between them. CDR3 residues: CASSEWAGGVVSYEQYF. The CDR3 region has the DNA TGTGCCAGCAGTGAATGGGCGGGCGGGGTCGTTTCCTACGAGCAGTACTTC.

The chain has TRBV7-8 and TRBJ2-2; the match to TRBD1 covers 9 bases. V was pared by 2 bases and J by 4 bases, with 2 bases of the junction left unmatched. Germline-derived CDR1 and CDR2 are SGHVS and FQNEAQ. This CDR3 contains 15 residues. DNA for the CDR3: TGTGCCAGCAGCTTAACAGGGGGCGTCACCGGGGAGCTGTTTTTT. It is translated as CASSLTGGVTGELFF.

The chain is built from TRBV9 and TRBJ1-1, with a tentative D call TRBD1 (5 bases). CDR1 SGDLS and CDR2 YYNGEE come from the germline V gene. This CDR3 contains 13 residues. V gave up 5 bases and J gave up 1 base, with 9 bases separating them. The CDR3 protein is CASSGGENTEAFF. CDR3 nucleotide sequence: TGTGCCAGCAGTGGGGGGGAGAACACTGAAGCTTTCTTT.